This T cell receptor beta chain was sequenced in a study of blood T cells in healthy people across ages. Findings of the study overall: PBMCs were not sorted, which prevented a conclusive comparison of naive versus antigen-experienced cells.

This clonotype was counted a few times. Its antigen is currently unknown. Through a sample-barcoded 5' primer and a J-beta primer mix, a second PCR was run for about 7 to 12 cycles. Tagging of each cDNA molecule was performed by a template-switch adaptor with 12 random nucleotides. Sequencing of every sample gave 3 million or more CDR3-containing paired-end reads. MiXCR was run by TCRdb on the 5' RACE reads, yielding one entry per CDR3 protein. Here the sample spans more than 1.4 million distinct CDR3 sequences, approximately 40% being singletons. V was pared by 3 bases and J by 3 bases, with 6 bases of the junction left unmatched. The CDR3 has 15 amino acids. CDR1 is MGHRA, CDR2 YSYEKL, per germline.

The gene calls are TRBV4-1 and TRBJ2-7, with TRBD2 identical over 9 bases. This TCR came from a woman younger than 30 in good health. Sequencing was done on a sample of blood. The CDR3 nucleotides are TGCGCCAGCAGCCATTCTAGCGGGGAGAACTACGAGCAGTACTTC. Translating it yields CASSHSSGENYEQYF.